This T cell receptor (beta chain) originates from a study of T cells in narcolepsy. On the study more broadly: Healthy controls were enrolled alongside patients with narcolepsy type 1 or type 2.

This CDR3 has 16 amino acids. V was trimmed by 7 bases and J by 1 base, leaving 17 bases between them. The germline V gene encodes CDR1 LNHDA and CDR2 SQIVND (reference sequence). Generated by immunoSEQ multiplex PCR, the TCRdb table keeps only in-frame clones and is missing some. The sample holds 30,000 to 40,000 clones, about 81% seen once. V is TRBV19 and J is TRBJ1-5; the D gene is possibly TRBD1 (5 bases). The receptor was isolated from a human donor with narcolepsy. Sequencing was performed on CD45RA- memory CD4+ T cells from PBMCs. CDR3 nucleotide sequence: TGTGCCAGTACCGAAATCGGGGGGGGGAGCAATCAGCCCCAGCATTTT. This sequence encodes CASTEIGGGSNQPQHF.